These T cell receptor beta chains were read from a single sample in a study of blood T cell repertoires in COVID-19. TCRdb's table, derived via immunoSEQ multiplex PCR, lists solely in-frame clones and lacks some. The table has about 400,000 clones, 88% seen once; the top ten hold 0.95% to 1%. Sequenced material: PBMCs or T cells enriched from blood (not recorded which). These receptors all stem from a woman in her thirties with acute COVID-19. The CDR3 runs from the conserved cysteine through the conserved F or W. A D gene is named only where the DNA matches it firmly. Size is omitted from some rows. Given values are once, few, many or a class for expanded clones.

v_call	d_call	j_call	clone_size	cdr3_length	cdr3_nt	cdr3_aa
TRBV20-1	-	TRBJ1-6	-	17	TGCAGTGCTAGTAATAGACAGGCTAGCTCCTATAATTCACCCCTCCACTTT	CSASNRQASSYNSPLHF
TRBV30	-	TRBJ1-1	-	12	TGTGCCTGGAGCACGGGTGGGACTGAAGCTTTCTTT	CAWSTGGTEAFF
TRBV19	TRBD1	TRBJ1-3	once	14	TGTGCCAGTCATAAGACAGGGAGAGGAAACACCATATATTTT	CASHKTGRGNTIYF
TRBV3-1/TRBV3-2	TRBD1	TRBJ2-7	-	17	TGTGCCAGCAGCCAAGACGCCCCCGGGACAGCCATCTACGAGCAGTACTTC	CASSQDAPGTAIYEQYF
TRBV4-1	TRBD1	TRBJ2-3	-	19	TGCGCCAGCAGTCGGGGGGCAGGGACAGGGGCTACTAGCACAGATACGCAGTATTTT	CASSRGAGTGATSTDTQYF
TRBV27	TRBD2	TRBJ2-3	few	16	TGTGCCAGCAGTTCCCGGCTAGCGGGGGTAACAGATACGCAGTATTTT	CASSSRLAGVTDTQYF
TRBV7-9	TRBD1	TRBJ1-1	-	14	TGTGCCAGCAGCTTTCGGGACAGGAACACTGAAGCTTTCTTT	CASSFRDRNTEAFF
TRBV5-1	TRBD1	TRBJ2-1	-	15	TGCGCCAGCAGCGCGGACAGGGTCGGTGGTAATGAGCAGTTCTTC	CASSADRVGGNEQFF
TRBV18	TRBD2	TRBJ2-7	-	15	TGTGCCAGCTCACCTTTTAGCGGGGGGATCTACGAGCAGTACTTC	CASSPFSGGIYEQYF
TRBV25-1	TRBD1	TRBJ2-7	-	14	TGTGCCAGCAGTGATCCCGGGACAGGGGGCGAGCAGTACTTC	CASSDPGTGGEQYF
TRBV3-1/TRBV3-2	TRBD1	TRBJ2-5	-	16	TGTGCCAGCAGCCAAGAGGAAGGGGGCTTAATGGAGACCCAGTACTTC	CASSQEEGGLMETQYF
TRBV7-9	-	TRBJ2-7	-	14	TGTGCCAGCAGCTTAGAGCCCGTCTCCTACGAGCAGTACTTC	CASSLEPVSYEQYF
TRBV7-8	-	TRBJ1-5	-	12	TGTGCCAGCAGCTCAACAGGGACGCCCCAGCATTTT	CASSSTGTPQHF
TRBV4-1	-	TRBJ1-6	-	17	TGCGCCAGCAGCCAAGTGGGGGGGGGCTCCTATAATTCACCCCTCCACTTT	CASSQVGGGSYNSPLHF
TRBV18	-	TRBJ1-1	-	14	TGTGCCAGCTCACCTAATACGGACACAGCTTCAGCTTTCTTT	CASSPNTDTASAFF
TRBV9	-	TRBJ1-1	-	15	TGTGCCAGCAGCGTAGTAAGACAGTCGAACACTGAAGCTTTCTTT	CASSVVRQSNTEAFF
TRBV25-1	-	TRBJ1-6	-	13	TGTGCCAGCAGTGGGGCAGGGGATTCACCCCTCCACTTT	CASSGAGDSPLHF
TRBV18	TRBD2	TRBJ2-7	-	15	TGTGCCAGCTCCCCTAGCGGGGGACCCGGAATAGAGCAGTACTTC	CASSPSGGPGIEQYF
TRBV2	-	TRBJ1-5	once	17	TGTGCCAGCAGTGAAGCCCGGGGGTCCTATAGCAATCAGCCCCAGCATTTT	CASSEARGSYSNQPQHF
TRBV15	TRBD1	TRBJ1-1	-	15	TGTGCCACCAGCAGAGTAAGACAGGGGCTTCCTGAAGCTTTCTTT	CATSRVRQGLPEAFF
TRBV18	TRBD1	TRBJ1-3	-	12	TGTGCCAGCTCACCAAAACCGGGACAGATATATTTT	CASSPKPGQIYF
TRBV24-1	-	TRBJ1-5	once	15	TGTGCCACCAGTGACCCGAGAGCCCCCGGGGAGCCCCAGCATTTT	CATSDPRAPGEPQHF
TRBV7-2	TRBD1	TRBJ1-5	-	14	TGTGCCAGCAGTTCCACAGGGGGCAATCAGCCCCAGCATTTT	CASSSTGGNQPQHF
TRBV5-6	-	TRBJ2-5	-	14	TGTGCCAGCAGCTTGTCGCTACTCCAAGAGACCCAGTACTTC	CASSLSLLQETQYF
TRBV30	-	TRBJ2-7	-	12	TGTGCCTGGAGTCCCCAGGGGCGCGAGCAGTACTTC	CAWSPQGREQYF
TRBV30	TRBD1	TRBJ1-6	-	15	TGTGCCTGGAGACAGGGGAGCTCCTATAATTCACCCCTCCACTTT	CAWRQGSSYNSPLHF
TRBV4-2	-	TRBJ2-7	-	16	TGTGCCAGCAGCCAAGTTCTCGGCGGGGACTCCTACGAGCAGTACTTC	CASSQVLGGDSYEQYF
TRBV12-5	TRBD1	TRBJ2-1	-	17	TGTGCTAGTGGTTTGGTATTAGGACAGGGAGAGGCCAATGAGCAGTTCTTC	CASGLVLGQGEANEQFF
TRBV15	-	TRBJ1-1	-	16	TGTGCCACCAGCAGAGATATTGGGGCCCTGAGCACTGAAGCTTTCTTT	CATSRDIGALSTEAFF
TRBV6-1	-	TRBJ2-7	-	17	TGTGCCAGCAGTGGTCGAGGGAGAACCCCAATCGGTATCGAGCAGTACTTC	CASSGRGRTPIGIEQYF
TRBV4-1	-	TRBJ1-5	-	13	TGCGCCAGCAGCCAAGGACAGTTTCAGCCCCAGCATTTT	CASSQGQFQPQHF
TRBV12-3/TRBV12-4	-	TRBJ1-2	-	13	TGTGCCAGCAGTTCGACAGATGACTATGGCTACACCTTC	CASSSTDDYGYTF
TRBV6-1	TRBD2	TRBJ2-7	-	15	TGTGCCAGCAGTGACCTAGCGGGGGGACGATACGAGCAGTACTTC	CASSDLAGGRYEQYF
TRBV3-1/TRBV3-2	-	TRBJ1-1	-	14	TGTGCCAGCAGCCAAGATACAGTCACCTATGGTGCTTTCTTT	CASSQDTVTYGAFF
TRBV5-6	-	TRBJ2-1	-	17	TGTGCCAGCAGCTTGTTCGAACTGTCCCTTAGCTACAATGAGCAGTTCTTC	CASSLFELSLSYNEQFF
TRBV7-9	TRBD1	TRBJ2-7	-	16	TGTGCCAGCAGCTTAACCGGGACAGGGGGCGAGTACGAGCAGTACTTC	CASSLTGTGGEYEQYF
TRBV20-1	TRBD1	TRBJ2-1	-	15	TGCAGTGCTAGTGTCCCCGGGACAGGGGGCAATGAGCAGTTCTTC	CSASVPGTGGNEQFF
TRBV15	TRBD2	TRBJ2-3	-	15	TGTGCCACCAGCACAGAACTAGCGGCCACAGATACGCAGTATTTT	CATSTELAATDTQYF
TRBV5-1	TRBD1	TRBJ1-1	-	16	TGCGCCAGCAGCTTTGGCTCCCAAAGACAGGGGGCTGAAGCTTTCTTT	CASSFGSQRQGAEAFF
TRBV2	-	TRBJ1-3	-	11	TGTGCCAGCACAACAGCCGATCCCATATATTTT	CASTTADPIYF